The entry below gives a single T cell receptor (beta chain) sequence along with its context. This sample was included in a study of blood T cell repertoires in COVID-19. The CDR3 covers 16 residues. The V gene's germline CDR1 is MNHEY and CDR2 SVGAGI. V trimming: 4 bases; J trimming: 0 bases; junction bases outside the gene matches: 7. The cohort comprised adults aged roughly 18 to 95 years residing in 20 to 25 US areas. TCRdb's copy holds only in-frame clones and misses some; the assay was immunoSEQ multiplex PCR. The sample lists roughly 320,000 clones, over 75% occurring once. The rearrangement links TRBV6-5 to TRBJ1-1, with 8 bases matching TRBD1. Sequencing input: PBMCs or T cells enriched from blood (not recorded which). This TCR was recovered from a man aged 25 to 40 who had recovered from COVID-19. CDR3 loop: CASSFHRGGMNTEAFF. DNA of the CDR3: TGTGCCAGCAGTTTCCACAGGGGGGGTATGAACACTGAAGCTTTCTTT.